These T cell receptor beta chains were read from a single sample in a study of CD8 T cells in Susac syndrome. Via MiXCR, TCRdb re-called the immunoSEQ multiplex PCR reads, giving one row per CDR3 protein. The data show roughly 84,000 distinct CDR3 sequences, roughly 96% seen once. Sequenced: CD8+ T cells from PBMCs. The receptors here all came from a human donor with Susac syndrome. Each CDR3 is given with its conserved first and last residue. D genes are given only for firm matches. Part of the rows lack a size; the others show once, few, many or a class for expanded clones.

>TRBJ2-3|TRBD1|15|TRBV4-3|.
TGCGCCAGCAGCCAAGATGGACAGGGGACAGATACGCAGTATTTT
CASSQDGQGTDTQYF
>TRBJ2-3|TRBD1|15|TRBV13|.
TGTGCCAGCAGAGACCTGACAGGGCGCACAGATACGCAGTATTTT
CASRDLTGRTDTQYF
>TRBJ1-1|.|11|TRBV25-1|.
TGTGCCACTAAAGTAGGGACTGAAGCTTTCTTT
CATKVGTEAFF
>TRBJ1-4|.|14|TRBV4-3|.
TGCGCCAGCGGCGTCTGGGCCAGCGGTGAAAAACTGTTTTTT
CASGVWASGEKLFF
>TRBJ2-7|TRBD2|14|TRBV6-5|.
TGTGCCAGCAGCCCCGGGACTAGCGGGAGCGAGCAGTACTTC
CASSPGTSGSEQYF
>TRBJ2-6|.|15|TRBV29-1|.
TGCAGCGTTGACGGGGCAGCACCCGGGGCCAACGTCCTGACTTTC
CSVDGAAPGANVLTF
>TRBJ1-1|.|15|TRBV12-3/TRBV12-4|.
TGTGCCAGCAGTCCCGGAGAAGGCCTACGCACTGAAGCTTTCTTT
CASSPGEGLRTEAFF
>TRBJ1-1|TRBD1|15|TRBV6-1|.
TGTGCCAGCAGTGAAGCGACAGGGGCGAACACTGAAGCTTTCTTT
CASSEATGANTEAFF
>TRBJ2-2|TRBD1|15|TRBV9|few
TGTGCCAGCAGCGCCCGACAGGGTAAAGCCGGGGAGCTGTTTTTT
CASSARQGKAGELFF
>TRBJ1-4|.|16|TRBV4-3|.
TGCGCCAGCAGCCAAGCCAGCACGGCCCTGAATGAAAAACTGTTTTTT
CASSQASTALNEKLFF
>TRBJ2-1|TRBD2|14|TRBV7-9|.
TGTGCCAGCAGCCCGGGTGGAGCGGGAAGTGAGCAGTTCTTC
CASSPGGAGSEQFF
>TRBJ1-6|.|17|TRBV2|.
TGTGCCAGCAGTTTATTGGGGATCACTCTGGATAATTCACCCCTCCACTTT
CASSLLGITLDNSPLHF
>TRBJ1-2|.|11|TRBV29-1|.
TGCAGCGCCCTGACAGGCGGAGGCTACACCTTC
CSALTGGGYTF
>TRBJ2-7|.|16|TRBV20-1|.
TGCAGTGCTAGAGATGGAAGAGGGCCTATTCGCTACGAGCAGTACTTC
CSARDGRGPIRYEQYF
>TRBJ2-7|TRBD2|13|TRBV20-1|.
TGCAGTGCTATACTAGCGGAGTCCTACGAGCAGTACTTC
CSAILAESYEQYF